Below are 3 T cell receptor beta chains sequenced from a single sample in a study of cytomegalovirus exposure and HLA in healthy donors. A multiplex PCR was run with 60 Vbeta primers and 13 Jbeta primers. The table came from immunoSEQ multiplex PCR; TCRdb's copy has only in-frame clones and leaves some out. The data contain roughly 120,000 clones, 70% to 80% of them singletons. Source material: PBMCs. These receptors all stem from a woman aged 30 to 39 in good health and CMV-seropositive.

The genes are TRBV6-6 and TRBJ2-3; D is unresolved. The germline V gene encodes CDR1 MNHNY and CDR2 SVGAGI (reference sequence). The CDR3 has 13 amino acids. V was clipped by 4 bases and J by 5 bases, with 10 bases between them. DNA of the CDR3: TGTGCCAGCAGTTTATTAGTTGGAGATACGCAGTATTTT. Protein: CASSLLVGDTQYF.

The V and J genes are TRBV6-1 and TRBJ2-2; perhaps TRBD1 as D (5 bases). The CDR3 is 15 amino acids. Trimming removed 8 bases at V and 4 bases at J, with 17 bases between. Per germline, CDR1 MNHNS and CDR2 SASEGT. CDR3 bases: TGTGCCAGCCGGGTGGGGTTAGGGGCCACCGGGGAGCTGTTTTTT. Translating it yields CASRVGLGATGELFF.

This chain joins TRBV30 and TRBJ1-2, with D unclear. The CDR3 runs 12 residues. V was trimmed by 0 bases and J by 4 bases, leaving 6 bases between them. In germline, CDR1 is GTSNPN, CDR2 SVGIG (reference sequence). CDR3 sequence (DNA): TGTGCCTGGAGTGTAGCGGGCTATGGCTACACCTTC. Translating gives CAWSVAGYGYTF.